Following are 5 T cell receptor beta chains from one sample sequenced in a study of blood T cell repertoires in COVID-19. TCRdb's table, derived via immunoSEQ multiplex PCR, lists solely in-frame clones and lacks some. The sample lists over 100,000 clones, approximately 80% occurring once. Sequencing was done on a sample of peripheral blood. These receptors originate from a woman of 80 years or more with active or convalescent COVID-19.

The J gene is TRBJ2-5, the V gene TRBV5-5; 11 bases map to TRBD2. Germline values: CDR1 SGHKS, CDR2 YYEKEE (reference sequence). The V and J ends lost 0 bases and 4 bases, in that order; junction bases with no gene match: 11. The CDR3 totals 18 residues. CDR3 residues: CASSLALTSGRERETQYF. CDR3 nucleotide sequence: TGTGCCAGCAGCTTGGCGCTAACTAGCGGGAGAGAAAGAGAGACCCAGTACTTC.

The rearrangement links TRBV3-1 (or the pseudogene TRBV3-2) to TRBJ2-7; 7 bases line up with TRBD1. The ends lost 5 bases at V and 5 bases at J; junction bases unmatched: 3. The length of the CDR3 is 12 residues. Germline V gives CDR1 LGHDT, CDR2 YNNKEL (reference sequence). The CDR3 DNA is TGTGCCAGCAGCTCGACAGGGAACGAGCAGTACTTC. This encodes CASSSTGNEQYF.

This chain joins TRBV6-6 and TRBJ1-6; TRBD1 aligns across 9 bases. The CDR3 spans 13 residues. Unmatched junction bases numbered 9, after V lost 11 bases and J lost 10 bases. The germline gives CDR1 MNHNY, CDR2 SVGAGI (reference sequence). The CDR3 DNA reads as TGTGCCGCCAGGACAGGGGAGGGCTCACCCCTCCACTTT. Translating it yields CAARTGEGSPLHF.

The chain has TRBV19 and TRBJ1-5; a possible D gene is TRBD1 (6 bases). V was clipped by 2 bases and J by 6 bases, with 11 bases between them. The CDR3 covers 14 residues. CDR1 is LNHDA, CDR2 SQIVND, per germline (reference sequence). The CDR3 loop reads CASSIKTGSQPQHF. DNA of the CDR3: TGTGCCAGTAGTATAAAGACAGGTTCTCAGCCCCAGCATTTT.

The V and J genes are TRBV5-6 and TRBJ2-7; TRBD1 might be the D (6 bases). The CDR3 length is 13 residues. V was trimmed by 4 bases and J by 7 bases, leaving 15 bases between them. Per germline, CDR1 SGHDT and CDR2 YYEEEE. DNA for the CDR3: TGTGCCAGCAGCCAGGACAGATACTGGGAGCAGTACTTC. Amino acids: CASSQDRYWEQYF.